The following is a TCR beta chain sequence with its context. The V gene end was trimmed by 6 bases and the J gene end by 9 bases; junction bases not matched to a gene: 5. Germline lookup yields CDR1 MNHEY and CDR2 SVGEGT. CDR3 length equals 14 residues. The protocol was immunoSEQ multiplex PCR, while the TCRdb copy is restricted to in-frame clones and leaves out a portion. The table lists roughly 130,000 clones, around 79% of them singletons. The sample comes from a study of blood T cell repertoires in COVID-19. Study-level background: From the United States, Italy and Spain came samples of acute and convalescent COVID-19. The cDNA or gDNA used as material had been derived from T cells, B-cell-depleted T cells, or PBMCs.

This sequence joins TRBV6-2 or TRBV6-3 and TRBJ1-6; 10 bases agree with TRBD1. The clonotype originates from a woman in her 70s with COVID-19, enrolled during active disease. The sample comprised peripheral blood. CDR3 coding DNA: TGTGCCAGCAGCCAGGACAGGGGGAGTTCACCCCTCCACTTT. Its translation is CASSQDRGSSPLHF.